The 26 T cell receptor beta chains in this list originate from one sample, sequenced in a study of T-cell reconstitution after alpha-beta-depleted transplantation in children. Unique molecular identifiers were used to barcode this TCRbeta library. TCRdb analysed the PCR reads with MiXCR anew, one entry per CDR3 protein. The sample contains approximately 70,000 distinct CDR3 sequences, around 4.7% of which appear only once. Here the sequenced sample was PBMCs, mostly from graft donor cells, taken 180 days after TCRalphabeta/CD19-depleted stem cell transplant. The receptors were gathered from a boy under three years old who had a stem cell transplant for acute myeloid leukemia, so the T cells may come from the graft donor.

This clonotype occurred many times. V is TRBV6-5 and J is TRBJ2-2; 13 positions match TRBD2. The V gene's germline CDR1 is MNHEY and CDR2 SVGAGI. CDR3 length: 18 amino acids. The V segment lost 8 bases and the J segment 4 bases; nucleotides outside the gene matches: 13. This CDR3 is CASQGGTSGATGTGELFF. Here the CDR3 DNA reads TGTGCCAGCCAGGGGGGGACTAGCGGGGCGACGGGCACCGGGGAGCTGTTTTTT.

This clonotype was recorded many times. The genes are TRBV5-5 and TRBJ2-5; possibly TRBD1 for D (5 bases). The V and J ends lost 4 bases and 3 bases respectively, with 22 bases between them. The CDR3 is 17 residues long. Germline V gives CDR1 SGHKS, CDR2 YYEKEE (reference sequence). CDR3 DNA: TGTGCCAGCAGCCGAGGATTAAAACAGGTTCGGGAAGAGACCCAGTACTTC. This gives the protein CASSRGLKQVREETQYF.

This clonotype was observed many times. The chain is built from TRBV29-1 and TRBJ2-7; 8 positions match TRBD2. The CDR3 is made up of 16 amino acids. In germline, CDR1 is SQVTM, CDR2 ANQGSEA. Germline trimming cut 7 bases from V and 0 bases from J; bases unmatched to any gene: 14. The DNA for the CDR3 is TGCAGCGGCTACTTTAACCTAGCGGGCCTCTCCTACGAGCAGTACTTC. Translated, it gives CSGYFNLAGLSYEQYF.

In this sample, this clonotype turned up many times. V gene TRBV6-5 combines with J gene TRBJ2-2, with 9 bases that match TRBD1. V shed 0 bases, J shed 7 bases, and the junction held 15 bases outside the gene matches. The CDR3 consists of 19 residues. The germline V gene has CDR1 MNHEY and CDR2 SVGAGI. Here the CDR3 DNA reads TGTGCCAGCAGTTACTCCGGACAGGGGAGCTTGGTTACGGGCGGGGAGCTGTTTTTT. Residues: CASSYSGQGSLVTGGELFF.

This clonotype was counted at least ten times. The CDR3 DNA is TGTGCCAGCAGCCCAGGGGGCCTGTATGGCTACACCTTC. It yields the protein CASSPGGLYGYTF. The chain is built from TRBV7-9 and TRBJ1-2, with 8 bases that match TRBD1. CDR1 SEHNR and CDR2 FQNEAQ come from the germline V gene (reference sequence). After removal of 5 bases from V and 5 bases from J, the junction contained 4 bases not matched to a gene. CDR3 length: 13 amino acids.

The J gene is TRBJ2-5, the V gene TRBV11-2; D call uncertain. CDR1 SGHAT and CDR2 FQNNGV come from the germline V gene. The CDR3 totals 13 residues. The germline V and J ends were trimmed by 2 bases and 1 base, with 5 bases remaining between them. CDR3 DNA: TGTGCCAGCAGCTTACTGGTCCAAGAGACCCAGTACTTC. Translating it yields CASSLLVQETQYF.

This clonotype was recorded many times. This chain connects TRBV5-1 to TRBJ2-1, with 7 bases lining up with TRBD1. J gave up 4 bases and V 2 bases, and 15 bases lay outside the gene matches. CDR1 is SGHRS, CDR2 YFSETQ, per germline. The CDR3 is 18 residues long. The CDR3 protein is CASSLQGNVGGNYNEQFF. The CDR3 bases are TGCGCCAGCAGCTTACAGGGGAACGTGGGTGGCAATTACAATGAGCAGTTCTTC.

This clonotype occurred many times. J is TRBJ2-2 and V is TRBV7-3; D perhaps matches TRBD2 (7 bases). CDR1 SGHTA and CDR2 FQGTGA come from the germline V gene. Trimming pared 5 bases from V and 1 base from J, leaving 17 bases between. The CDR3 is 17 residues long. CDR3 loop: CASSPQGGALNTGELFF. In DNA, the CDR3 is TGTGCCAGCAGCCCACAAGGGGGGGCTTTGAACACCGGGGAGCTGTTTTTT.

This CDR3 reads CASSWRGTSGEETQYF. The CDR3 coding sequence is TGTGCCAGCAGCTGGAGGGGGACTAGCGGGGAAGAGACCCAGTACTTC. The chain has TRBV16 and TRBJ2-5; 13 bases are shared with TRBD2. J was trimmed by 3 bases and V by 5 bases; bases with no gene match: 6. Per the germline V gene, CDR1 is KGHSY and CDR2 is FQNENV. This CDR3 is 16 amino acids long.

This clonotype was seen at least ten times. This chain uses TRBV20-1 with TRBJ2-3, with 8 bases aligning to TRBD2. The CDR3 contains 19 residues. The V gene's germline CDR1 is DFQATT and CDR2 SNEGSKA (reference sequence). In nucleotides, the CDR3 is TGCACAGATCTAACCTTGACCCTAGGGACTAGGTTGGAGCCAGATACGCAGTATTTT. Protein product: CTDLTLTLGTRLEPDTQYF.

This clonotype was counted at least ten times. No conserved phenylalanine or tryptophan is present at the end of the CDR3, so a read error is the likely explanation. The DNA is omitted, as the CDR3 cannot be located on it reliably, and the CDR3 follows TCRdb's listing. The V gene is TRBV20-1, the J gene TRBJ1-1; TRBD1 reflects the table's D call only, with no check against the DNA. Germline V gene lookup returns CDR1 DFQATT and CDR2 SNEGSKA (reference sequence). The CDR3 has 11 residues if both end residues are counted. CDR3 residues: CSAGQGGGDRY.

This clonotype has ten or more counts. The rearrangement joins TRBV29-1 to TRBJ1-3; 9 bases are shared with TRBD1. Germline loops: CDR1 SQVTM, CDR2 ANQGSEA. V was pared by 4 bases and J by 3 bases, with 4 bases of the junction left unmatched. The CDR3 spans 14 residues. The CDR3 region has the DNA TGCAGCGTTGTGGGACAGGGCGGTGGAAACACCATATATTTT. Its protein product is CSVVGQGGGNTIYF.

This clonotype has a count of ten or more. The gene calls are TRBV30 and TRBJ2-5, with a tentative D call TRBD1 (5 bases). Germline CDR1 is GTSNPN and CDR2 is SVGIG (reference sequence). The CDR3 runs 13 residues. V lost 0 bases, J lost 5 bases, and 10 bases lay in between. The CDR3 region is CAWSVKGRETQYF. In DNA, the CDR3 is TGTGCCTGGAGTGTAAAGGGGCGGGAGACCCAGTACTTC.

This clonotype was seen repeatedly, ten times or more. V usage is TRBV5-1 and J usage is TRBJ2-7; TRBD1 agrees at 7 bases. J was trimmed by 2 bases and V by 1 base; bases with no gene match: 9. The germline CDR1 and CDR2 sequences are SGHRS and YFSETQ. This CDR3 is built from 16 residues. DNA of the CDR3: TGCGCCAGCAGCTTGTTAGTCGGGACAGCTACCTACGAGCAGTACTTC. Amino acids: CASSLLVGTATYEQYF. The whole variable domain, remainder taken from reference TRBV5-1 and TRBJ2-7, is KAGVTQTPRYLIKTRGQQVTLSCSPISGHRSVSWYQQTPGQGLQFLFEYFSETQRNKGNFPGRFSGRQFSNSRSEMNVSTLELGDSALYLCASSLLVGTATYEQYFGPGTRLTVT.

This clonotype occurred many times. The gene calls are TRBV2 and TRBJ1-1; D is undetermined. The CDR3 runs 16 residues. Germline loops: CDR1 SNHLY, CDR2 FYNNEI. In nucleotides, the CDR3 is TGTGCTGCCATCCCAAAACAGAGGTGGGGGAACACTGAAGCTTTCTTT. It encodes CAAIPKQRWGNTEAFF.

This clonotype has ten or more counts. The genes are TRBV20-1 and TRBJ2-5, with no clear D. Germline V gene lookup returns CDR1 DFQATT and CDR2 SNEGSKA (reference sequence). The V gene lost 1 base and the J gene lost 2 bases, with 8 bases spanning the gap. The CDR3 has 13 amino acids. CDR3 in amino acids: CSARVNSQETQYF. The CDR3 DNA sequence: TGCAGTGCTAGAGTAAACAGTCAAGAGACCCAGTACTTC.

This clonotype was recorded many times. The chain couples TRBV24-1 to TRBJ1-1, with 10 bases fitting TRBD1. CDR1 KGHDR and CDR2 SFDVKD come from the germline V gene. The V and J ends lost 5 bases and 0 bases, in that order; junction bases with no gene match: 8. CDR3 length equals 17 residues. The CDR3 spells CATSAGGQGPMNTEAFF. CDR3 nucleotide sequence: TGTGCCACCAGTGCCGGGGGACAGGGGCCCATGAACACTGAAGCTTTCTTT.

At least ten counts were recorded for this clonotype. V gene TRBV12-3 or TRBV12-4 combines with J gene TRBJ2-7; weak D call: TRBD2 (6 bases). CDR3 size: 13 residues. The V and J ends lost 3 bases and 4 bases respectively, with 10 bases between them. CDR3 sequence (DNA): TGTGCCAGCAGTTTGGCGGGACGTTACGAGCAGTACTTC. Amino acid sequence: CASSLAGRYEQYF.

This clonotype was seen at least ten times. This chain connects TRBV5-1 to TRBJ1-5; D not resolved. V was pared by 2 bases and J by 0 bases, with 21 bases between. CDR1 and CDR2 (germline): SGHRS, YFSETQ. The CDR3 has 19 amino acids. The CDR3 DNA sequence: TGCGCCAGCAGCTTTCGGTTCGGACGGACTAGTTGTAGCAATCAGCCCCAGCATTTT. It yields the protein CASSFRFGRTSCSNQPQHF. The entire variable domain, with the rest obtained from reference TRBV5-1 and TRBJ1-5, is as follows: KAGVTQTPRYLIKTRGQQVTLSCSPISGHRSVSWYQQTPGQGLQFLFEYFSETQRNKGNFPGRFSGRQFSNSRSEMNVSTLELGDSALYLCASSFRFGRTSCSNQPQHFGDGTRLSIL.

There are many counts of this clonotype. This chain links TRBV13 with TRBJ1-6; possible D gene TRBD1, 6 bases. The CDR3 sequence is 15 residues long. CDR1 is PRHDT and CDR2 is FYEKMQ in the germline V gene (reference sequence). The V end lost 3 bases, the J end lost 8 bases, and 14 bases lay between the germline ends. In nucleotides, the CDR3 is TGTGCCAGCAGCTTTGGTCACAGGGAGTATTCACCCCTCCACTTT. It codes for CASSFGHREYSPLHF.

This clonotype was seen ten or more times. The chain joins TRBV20-1 to TRBJ1-6; 8 bases are a match to TRBD1. The V and J ends lost 0 bases and 7 bases, in that order; junction bases with no gene match: 2. Germline V gene sequence: CDR1 DFQATT, CDR2 SNEGSKA (reference sequence). This CDR3 has 14 residues. CDR3 protein: CSAREAGGNSPLHF. The CDR3 nucleotides are TGCAGTGCTAGAGAGGCAGGGGGCAATTCACCCCTCCACTTT.

This clonotype has ten or more counts. The chain couples TRBV7-2 to TRBJ2-3, with D perhaps assigned TRBD1 or TRBD2 (5 bases each). Trimming took off 2 bases at V and 7 bases at J, with 13 bases between the two ends. This CDR3 spans 14 amino acids. Germline lookup yields CDR1 SGHTA and CDR2 FQGNSA. CDR3 in amino acids: CASSLLGTVNTQYF. The CDR3 DNA reads TGTGCCAGCAGCTTACTCGGGACGGTAAATACGCAGTATTTT. The variable domain in full, with the rest retrieved from reference TRBV7-2 and TRBJ2-3, is GAGVSQSPSNKVTEKGKDVELRCDPISGHTALYWYRQSLGQGLEFLIYFQGNSAPDKSGLPSDRFSAERTGGSVSTLTIQRTQQEDSAVYLCASSLLGTVNTQYFGPGTRLTVL.

This clonotype appeared many times. The chain carries TRBV12-3 or TRBV12-4 and TRBJ2-3; D remains unclear. This CDR3 spans 15 amino acids. The V end was cut by 6 bases, the J end by 2 bases, with 15 bases between. CDR3 nucleotide sequence: TGTGCCAGCAGCCGCACCACAAGAATCACAGATACGCAGTATTTT. This codes for CASSRTTRITDTQYF.

This clonotype came up many times. The genes are TRBV7-2 and TRBJ2-7; weak D call: TRBD2 (6 bases). Germline assignment: CDR1 SGHTA and CDR2 FQGNSA. The length of the CDR3 is 14 residues. The ends were cut back, 5 bases at V and 9 bases at J, with 20 bases in the middle. The CDR3 coding sequence is TGTGCCAGCAGCCGAAAAGGGGCCCCCGGGGGGCAGTACTTC. It yields the protein CASSRKGAPGGQYF.

This clonotype was detected many times. The chain uses TRBV12-3 or TRBV12-4 and TRBJ2-1, with D maybe TRBD1 (6 bases). Trimming pared 4 bases from V and 3 bases from J, leaving 10 bases between. CDR3 length equals 14 residues. The CDR3, as DNA: TGTGCCAGCAGTTCATGGGACAACTACAATGAGCAGTTCTTC. It is translated as CASSSWDNYNEQFF.

This clonotype was counted many times. This CDR3 is CASTRAGGREQFF. The CDR3, as DNA: TGTGCCAGCACCCGAGCGGGGGGGCGGGAGCAGTTCTTC. The V gene is TRBV7-2, the J gene TRBJ2-1; 10 nucleotides align to TRBD2. Germline V CDR1 and CDR2: SGHTA, FQGNSA. V dropped 7 bases and J dropped 10; count of bases not matched to a gene: 7. There are 13 residues in the CDR3.